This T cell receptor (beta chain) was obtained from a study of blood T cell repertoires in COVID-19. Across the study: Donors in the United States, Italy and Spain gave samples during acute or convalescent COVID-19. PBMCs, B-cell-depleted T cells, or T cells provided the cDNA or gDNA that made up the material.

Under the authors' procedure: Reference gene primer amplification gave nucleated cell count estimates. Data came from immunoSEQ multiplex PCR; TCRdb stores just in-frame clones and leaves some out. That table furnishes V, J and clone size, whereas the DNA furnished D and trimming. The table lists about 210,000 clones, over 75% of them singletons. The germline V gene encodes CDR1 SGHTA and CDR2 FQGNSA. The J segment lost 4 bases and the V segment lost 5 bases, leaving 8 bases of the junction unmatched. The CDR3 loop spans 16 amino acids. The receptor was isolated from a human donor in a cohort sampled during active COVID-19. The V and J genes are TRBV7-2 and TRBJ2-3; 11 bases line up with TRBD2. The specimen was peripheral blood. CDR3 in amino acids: CASSPSLAGGPDTQYF. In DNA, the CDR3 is TGTGCCAGCAGCCCAAGCCTAGCGGGAGGTCCAGATACGCAGTATTTT.